This is a list of T cell receptor beta chains from one sample in a study of blood T cell repertoires in COVID-19. Produced via immunoSEQ multiplex PCR; TCRdb's table is partial and in-frame only. The repertoire includes 150,000 to 180,000 clones, about three quarters of them detected once, and roughly 1.8% sits in the top ten. Material for sequencing was peripheral blood. These receptors all stem from a man older than 75 with acute or convalescent COVID-19. Each CDR3 is given with its conserved first and last residue. D genes are given only for firm matches. Size tells how often a clone was seen (once, few, many) or the class of an expanded clone, and some rows leave it out.

j_gene: TRBJ2-5
v_gene: TRBV2
d_gene: TRBD1
abundance: .
CDR3aa: CASSGTAIQETQYF
CDR3nt: TGTGCCAGCAGCGGGACAGCGATACAAGAGACCCAGTACTTC

j_gene: TRBJ1-5
v_gene: TRBV6-5
d_gene: .
abundance: .
CDR3aa: CASSYTGGPQHF
CDR3nt: TGTGCCAGCAGTTACACCGGAGGACCCCAGCATTTT

j_gene: TRBJ1-5
v_gene: TRBV9
d_gene: .
abundance: .
CDR3aa: CASSEGPGYNQPQHF
CDR3nt: TGTGCCAGCAGCGAGGGGCCAGGGTACAATCAGCCCCAGCATTTT

j_gene: TRBJ1-3
v_gene: TRBV5-1
d_gene: TRBD1
abundance: .
CDR3aa: CASSNQGQNTIYF
CDR3nt: TGCGCCAGCAGCAACCAGGGACAGAACACCATATATTTT

j_gene: TRBJ1-1
v_gene: TRBV2
d_gene: .
abundance: few
CDR3aa: CASRPLQGNTEAFF
CDR3nt: TGTGCCAGCAGACCGCTACAGGGAAACACTGAAGCTTTCTTT

j_gene: TRBJ1-2
v_gene: TRBV5-1
d_gene: .
abundance: .
CDR3aa: CASSLASSRQLSYGYTF
CDR3nt: TGCGCCAGCAGCTTGGCCTCTTCGAGACAGCTCAGTTATGGCTACACCTTC

j_gene: TRBJ1-2
v_gene: TRBV19
d_gene: .
abundance: once
CDR3aa: CASSTPPGGYTF
CDR3nt: TGTGCCAGTAGCACTCCTCCCGGTGGCTACACCTTC

j_gene: TRBJ2-2
v_gene: TRBV5-1
d_gene: TRBD1
abundance: many
CDR3aa: CASKLGTVGQSGELFF
CDR3nt: TGCGCCAGCAAACTGGGGACAGTTGGTCAATCCGGGGAGCTGTTTTTT

j_gene: TRBJ2-2
v_gene: TRBV19
d_gene: TRBD1
abundance: .
CDR3aa: CASRGTGGTGELFF
CDR3nt: TGTGCCAGTAGGGGGACAGGGGGCACCGGGGAGCTGTTTTTT

j_gene: TRBJ2-7
v_gene: TRBV16
d_gene: .
abundance: .
CDR3aa: CASSQGVPGASYEQYF
CDR3nt: TGTGCCAGCAGCCAAGGGGTTCCAGGGGCTTCCTACGAGCAGTACTTC

j_gene: TRBJ1-1
v_gene: TRBV4-1
d_gene: .
abundance: .
CDR3aa: CASSHLKTGNTEAFF
CDR3nt: TGCGCCAGCAGCCACCTCAAGACAGGGAACACTGAAGCTTTCTTT

j_gene: TRBJ2-1
v_gene: TRBV3-1/TRBV3-2
d_gene: TRBD2
abundance: .
CDR3aa: CASSRTSGENEQFF
CDR3nt: TGTGCCAGCAGCCGGACTAGCGGGGAGAATGAGCAGTTCTTC

j_gene: TRBJ1-1
v_gene: TRBV28
d_gene: TRBD1
abundance: .
CDR3aa: CASSFWDRPPEAFF
CDR3nt: TGTGCCAGCAGTTTCTGGGACAGGCCGCCTGAAGCTTTCTTT

j_gene: TRBJ1-2
v_gene: TRBV5-1
d_gene: .
abundance: once
CDR3aa: CASSLRQNYGYTF
CDR3nt: TGCGCCAGCAGCTTACGTCAGAACTATGGCTACACCTTC

j_gene: TRBJ1-5
v_gene: TRBV5-1
d_gene: TRBD1
abundance: .
CDR3aa: CASSLGTGGHQPQHF
CDR3nt: TGCGCCAGCAGCTTAGGGACAGGGGGCCATCAGCCCCAGCATTTT

j_gene: TRBJ1-2
v_gene: TRBV4-1
d_gene: .
abundance: .
CDR3aa: CASSQAALPNYGYTF
CDR3nt: TGCGCCAGCAGCCAAGCCGCGCTTCCTAACTATGGCTACACCTTC

j_gene: TRBJ1-2
v_gene: TRBV12-3/TRBV12-4
d_gene: .
abundance: few
CDR3aa: CASSPSGYGYTF
CDR3nt: TGTGCCAGCAGCCCGAGCGGCTATGGCTACACCTTC

j_gene: TRBJ2-7
v_gene: TRBV6-4
d_gene: TRBD1
abundance: few
CDR3aa: CASRDRGFYEQYF
CDR3nt: TGTGCCAGCAGGGACAGGGGGTTCTACGAGCAGTACTTC

j_gene: TRBJ1-4
v_gene: TRBV5-1
d_gene: TRBD1
abundance: once
CDR3aa: CASSPGQGDEKLFF
CDR3nt: TGCGCCAGCAGCCCGGGACAGGGGGATGAAAAACTGTTTTTT

j_gene: TRBJ1-2
v_gene: TRBV7-2
d_gene: TRBD1
abundance: .
CDR3aa: CASRRWGQSYGYTF
CDR3nt: TGTGCCAGCAGACGCTGGGGACAGTCGTATGGCTACACCTTC

j_gene: TRBJ1-2
v_gene: TRBV5-6
d_gene: TRBD1
abundance: .
CDR3aa: CASRLQGADGYTF
CDR3nt: TGTGCCAGCAGATTACAGGGGGCAGATGGCTACACCTTC

j_gene: TRBJ1-3
v_gene: TRBV6-5
d_gene: .
abundance: .
CDR3aa: CASSPRGAGNTIYF
CDR3nt: TGTGCCAGCAGCCCCCGGGGGGCTGGAAACACCATATATTTT

j_gene: TRBJ1-5
v_gene: TRBV12-3/TRBV12-4
d_gene: .
abundance: .
CDR3aa: CASSLAENQPQHF
CDR3nt: TGTGCCAGCAGTTTAGCGGAGAATCAGCCCCAGCATTTT